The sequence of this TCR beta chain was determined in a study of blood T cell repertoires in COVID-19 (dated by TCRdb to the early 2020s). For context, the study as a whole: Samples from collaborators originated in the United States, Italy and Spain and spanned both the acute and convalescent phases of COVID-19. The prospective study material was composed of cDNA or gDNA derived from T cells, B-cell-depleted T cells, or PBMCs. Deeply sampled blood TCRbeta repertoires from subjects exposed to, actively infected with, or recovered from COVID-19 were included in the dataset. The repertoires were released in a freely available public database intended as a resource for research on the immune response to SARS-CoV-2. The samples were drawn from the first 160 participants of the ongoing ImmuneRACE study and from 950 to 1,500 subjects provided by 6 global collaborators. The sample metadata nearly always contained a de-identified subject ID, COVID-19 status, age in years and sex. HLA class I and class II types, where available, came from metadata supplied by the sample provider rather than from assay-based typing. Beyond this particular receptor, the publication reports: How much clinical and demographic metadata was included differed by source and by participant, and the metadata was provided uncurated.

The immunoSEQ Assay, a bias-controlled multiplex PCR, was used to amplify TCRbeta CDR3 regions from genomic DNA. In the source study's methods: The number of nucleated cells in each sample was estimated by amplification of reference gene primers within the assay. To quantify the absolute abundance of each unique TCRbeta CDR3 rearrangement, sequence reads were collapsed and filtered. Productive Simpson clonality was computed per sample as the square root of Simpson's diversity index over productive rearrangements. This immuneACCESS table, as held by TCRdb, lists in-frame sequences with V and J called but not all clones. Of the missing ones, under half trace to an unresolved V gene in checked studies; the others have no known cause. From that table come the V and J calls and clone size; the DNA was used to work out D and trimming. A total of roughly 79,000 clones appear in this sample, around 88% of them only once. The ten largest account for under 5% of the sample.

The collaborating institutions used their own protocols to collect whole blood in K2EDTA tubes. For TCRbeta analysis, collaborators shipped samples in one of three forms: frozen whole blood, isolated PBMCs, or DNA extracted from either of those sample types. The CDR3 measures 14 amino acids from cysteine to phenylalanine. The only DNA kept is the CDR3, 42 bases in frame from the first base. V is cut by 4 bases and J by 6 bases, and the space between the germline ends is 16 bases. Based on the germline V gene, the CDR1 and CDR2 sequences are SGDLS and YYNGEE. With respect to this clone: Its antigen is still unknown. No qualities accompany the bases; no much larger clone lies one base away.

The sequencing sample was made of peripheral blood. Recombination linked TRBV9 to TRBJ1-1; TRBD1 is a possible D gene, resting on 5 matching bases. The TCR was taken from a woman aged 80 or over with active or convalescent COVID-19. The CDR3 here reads CASSPGHPGAEAFF. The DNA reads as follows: TGTGCCAGCAGCCCAGGACACCCTGGCGCTGAAGCTTTCTTT.